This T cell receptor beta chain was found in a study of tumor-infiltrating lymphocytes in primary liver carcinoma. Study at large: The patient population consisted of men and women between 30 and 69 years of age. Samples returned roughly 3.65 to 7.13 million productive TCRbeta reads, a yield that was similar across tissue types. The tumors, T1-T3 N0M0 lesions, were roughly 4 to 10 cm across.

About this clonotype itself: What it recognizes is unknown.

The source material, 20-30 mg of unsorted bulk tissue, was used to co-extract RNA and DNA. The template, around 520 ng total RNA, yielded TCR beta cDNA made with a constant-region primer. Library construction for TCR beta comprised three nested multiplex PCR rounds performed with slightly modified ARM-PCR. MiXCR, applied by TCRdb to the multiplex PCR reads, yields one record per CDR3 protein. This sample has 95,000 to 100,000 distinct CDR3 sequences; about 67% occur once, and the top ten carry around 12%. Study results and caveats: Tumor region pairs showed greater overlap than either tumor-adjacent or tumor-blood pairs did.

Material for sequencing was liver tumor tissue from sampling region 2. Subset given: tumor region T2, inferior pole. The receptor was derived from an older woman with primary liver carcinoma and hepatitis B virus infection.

CDR3 in amino acids: CASSGSNGLLYEQYF. In nucleotides, the CDR3 is TGTGCCAGCAGTGGGTCGAATGGACTACTCTACGAGCAGTACTTC. This sequence joins TRBV6-2 or TRBV6-3 and TRBJ2-7, with TRBD2 as a possible D gene (6 bases). The ends were cut back, 5 bases at V and 3 bases at J, with 17 bases in the middle. Germline V gene data show CDR1 as MNHEY and CDR2 as SVGEGT. The CDR3 length is 15 residues.